This TCR beta chain was captured by sequencing in a study of human T cells and chemical hapten exposure. Study summary: Each patch test put 0.01% DPC on the upper back, and results were read at 6 days.

The time point: patch test 1, 2 weeks after DPC sensitization. Treatment noted: therapeutic diphenylcyclopropenone sensitization with weekly scalp DPC. Blood sampling preceded each patch test application. This clonotype was seen at least ten times. For the library, individual cDNA molecules each received unique molecular identifiers. Via MiXCR, TCRdb re-called the RACE reads, giving one row per CDR3 protein. The sample lists under 200,000 distinct CDR3 sequences, around 13% occurring once. Sequencing used whole blood, obtained in connection with sensitization to the hapten diphenylcyclopropenone (DPC). This clonotype was sampled from a woman between 25 and 40 years old with alopecia areata. Some clones in this sample may be carry-over from other donors' samples.

CDR3 in amino acids: CASVTGSAQPQHF. CDR3 coding DNA: TGTGCCAGCGTTACGGGCAGCGCTCAGCCCCAGCATTTT. The chain recombines TRBV28 with TRBJ1-5; the D is unclear. This CDR3 spans 13 amino acids. Germline V gives CDR1 MDHEN, CDR2 SYDVKM. Trimming removed 8 bases at V and 6 bases at J, with 14 bases between.